A single sample is the source of the 32 T cell receptor beta chains below, sequenced in a study of OX40 agonist ivuxolimab in advanced cancers. TCRdb keeps only in-frame clones here, not all; method: immunoSEQ multiplex PCR. In the table there are about 69,000 clones, around 91% of which are singletons. The material sequenced was CD4+ or CD8+ T cells sorted from blood, taken in a trial of the OX40 agonist ivuxolimab. These receptors originate from an adult with an advanced solid tumor such as melanoma, head and neck, liver or kidney cancer.

The chain couples TRBV2 to TRBJ1-2, with D possibly matching TRBD1 (5 bases). The V gene's germline CDR1 is SNHLY and CDR2 FYNNEI. The CDR3 runs to 14 residues. The V end was cut by 6 bases, the J end by 0 bases, with 11 bases between. For the CDR3, the DNA is TGTGCCAGCAGCCGGGACGGCTCTAACTATGGCTACACCTTC. This codes for CASSRDGSNYGYTF.

As concerns this clone: Given the absence of the conserved phenylalanine or tryptophan at the CDR3 end, a read error is likely. The chain is built from TRBV6-5 and TRBJ1-2; tentatively, D is TRBD1 (6 bases). Germline CDR1 and CDR2: MNHEY and SVGAGI. The CDR3 totals 13 residues. V lost 7 bases and J lost 8, with 17 bases in between. The CDR3 bases are TGTGCCAGCATCCCCCGAACAGGGAAAGGCTACACCCTC. Its protein product is CASIPRTGKGYTL.

The chain combines TRBV2 with TRBJ2-5; 8 bases match TRBD1. The CDR3 has 12 residues. Germline V gene lookup returns CDR1 SNHLY and CDR2 FYNNEI. The ends lost 5 bases at V and 5 bases at J; junction bases unmatched: 1. The CDR3, as DNA: TGTGCCAGCAGTCGACAGGGGGAGACCCAGTACTTC. Translated, it gives CASSRQGETQYF.

This chain uses TRBV7-2 with TRBJ2-4; the D is unclear. CDR3 length equals 13 residues. Trimming pared 5 bases from V and 7 bases from J, leaving 12 bases between. Germline V lookup: CDR1 SGHTA, CDR2 FQGNSA. The CDR3 spells CASSPGRSNIQYF. DNA of the CDR3: TGTGCCAGCAGCCCCGGGCGGAGTAACATTCAGTACTTC. Supplemented by reference TRBV7-2 and TRBJ2-4, the full variable domain reads GAGVSQSPSNKVTEKGKDVELRCDPISGHTALYWYRQSLGQGLEFLIYFQGNSAPDKSGLPSDRFSAERTGGSVSTLTIQRTQQEDSAVYLCASSPGRSNIQYFGAGTRLSVL.

There are a few counts of this clone. The chain couples TRBV29-1 to TRBJ1-1; D is undetermined. V lost 5 bases and J 2 bases, leaving 3 bases between the germline ends. The germline gives CDR1 SQVTM, CDR2 ANQGSEA. The CDR3 totals 10 residues. CDR3 coding DNA: TGCAGCGTTCTCAACACTGAAGCTTTCTTT. Its translation: CSVLNTEAFF.

The chain has TRBV9 and TRBJ1-5, with a tentative D call TRBD1 (5 bases). The CDR3 consists of 14 residues. V was trimmed by 4 bases and J by 3 bases, leaving 11 bases between them. Germline V lookup: CDR1 SGDLS, CDR2 YYNGEE. CDR3 DNA: TGTGCCAGCAGCCCCCCCGGGACCAATCAGCCCCAGCATTTT. Translating gives CASSPPGTNQPQHF.

J is TRBJ2-7 and V is TRBV7-9, with TRBD2 identical over 12 bases. Per the germline V gene, CDR1 is SEHNR and CDR2 is FQNEAQ (reference sequence). J gave up 3 bases and V 7 bases, and 13 bases lay outside the gene matches. The CDR3 loop spans 17 amino acids. In nucleotides, the CDR3 is TGTGCCAGCACCCGACTAGCGGGAGCCGGGTACTACTACGAGCAGTACTTC. Translated, it gives CASTRLAGAGYYYEQYF.

The chain is built from TRBV6-1 and TRBJ2-2; 7 nucleotides match TRBD1. The length of the CDR3 is 15 residues. Trimming cost V 1 base and J 3 bases; bases outside gene matches: 2. Germline CDR1 and CDR2: MNHNS and SASEGT. The CDR3, as DNA: TGTGCCAGCAGTGAAGGGGGGACAGACACCGGGGAGCTGTTTTTT. Its translation: CASSEGGTDTGELFF.

The chain uses TRBV6-5 and TRBJ2-1; the D gene could be TRBD1 or TRBD2 (5 bases each). This CDR3 contains 8 residues. Deletions cut 11 bases from V and 12 bases from J, with 8 bases between. The germline CDR1 and CDR2 sequences are MNHEY and SVGAGI. This chain's CDR3 is CAHGAQFF. DNA for the CDR3: TGTGCCCACGGGGCGCAGTTCTTC.

The V call is TRBV6-1, the J call TRBJ2-7; no clear D gene. Germline V gene data show CDR1 as MNHNS and CDR2 as SASEGT. The CDR3 contains 15 residues. The germline V and J ends were trimmed by 0 bases and 3 bases, with 12 bases remaining between them. The CDR3 spells CASSEAFGFIYEQYF. CDR3 coding DNA: TGTGCCAGCAGTGAAGCGTTTGGGTTCATCTACGAGCAGTACTTC.

This clone was observed a few times. The chain is built from TRBV2 and TRBJ2-2; no firm D call. Trimming took off 11 bases at V and 5 bases at J, with 18 bases between the two ends. Germline lookup yields CDR1 SNHLY and CDR2 FYNNEI. This CDR3 contains 14 residues. CDR3 nucleotide sequence: TGTGCCGCAAGGGATAACCCAGGTACCGGGGAGCTGTTTTTT. It yields the protein CAARDNPGTGELFF. The complete variable domain, with remaining parts taken from reference TRBV2 and TRBJ2-2, reads EPEVTQTPSHQVTQMGQEVILRCVPISNHLYFYWYRQILGQKVEFLVSFYNNEISEKSEIFDDQFSVERPDGSNFTLKIRSTKLEDSAMYFCAARDNPGTGELFFGEGSRLTVL.

The chain links TRBV7-2 to TRBJ2-3; TRBD1 is a possible D gene (6 bases). The CDR3 is made up of 16 amino acids. Trimming stripped 0 bases from V and 2 bases from J, with 12 bases between. CDR1 SGHTA and CDR2 FQGNSA come from the germline V gene. The CDR3 loop is CASSLAFGQSTDTQYF. DNA for the CDR3: TGTGCCAGCAGCTTAGCGTTCGGACAGTCCACAGATACGCAGTATTTT.

The rearrangement uses TRBV5-1 and TRBJ2-1; TRBD2 agrees at 10 bases. CDR1 is SGHRS, CDR2 YFSETQ, per germline. The CDR3 extends over 13 amino acids. V dropped 6 bases and J dropped 10; count of bases not matched to a gene: 7. CDR3 in DNA: TGCGCCAGCATGTCAGCGGGAGGGTTGGAGCAGTTCTTC. This codes for CASMSAGGLEQFF.

The V and J genes are TRBV11-3 and TRBJ2-2, with 7 bases matching TRBD2. This CDR3 spans 16 amino acids. The V and J ends lost 1 base and 12 bases, in that order; junction bases with no gene match: 14. CDR1 is SGHNT, CDR2 YENEEA, per germline. CDR3 nucleotide sequence: TGTGCCAGCAGCTTAGCGGGGGGACGGCGGGATGAAAAGCTGTTTTTT. This gives the protein CASSLAGGRRDEKLFF.

The chain uses TRBV18 and TRBJ1-1; no definite D call. CDR3 length equals 13 residues. CDR1 and CDR2 from the germline V gene are KGHSH and LQKENI. Trimming shortened V by 6 bases and J by 1 base, and 9 bases separated the two germline ends. The CDR3 DNA is TGTGCCAGCTCTAGCGCGGGGAACACTGAAGCTTTCTTT. Translating gives CASSSAGNTEAFF.

The chain employs TRBV7-2 and TRBJ2-7; D uncertain. The CDR3 runs 14 residues. Between the trimmed V and J ends, which lost 7 bases and 4 bases, there was a span of 17 bases. Germline values: CDR1 SGHTA, CDR2 FQGNSA. The CDR3 is CASKVGLGPYEQYF. The CDR3 DNA reads TGTGCCAGCAAAGTCGGTCTAGGCCCGTACGAGCAGTACTTC. Supplemented by reference TRBV7-2 and TRBJ2-7, the full variable domain reads GAGVSQSPSNKVTEKGKDVELRCDPISGHTALYWYRQSLGQGLEFLIYFQGNSAPDKSGLPSDRFSAERTGGSVSTLTIQRTQQEDSAVYLCASKVGLGPYEQYFGPGTRLTVT.

This chain joins TRBV14 and TRBJ2-7, with 9 positions matching TRBD2. The germline V gene has CDR1 SGHDN and CDR2 FVKESK. CDR3 length: 21 residues. V lost 2 bases to trimming and J lost 4 bases; unmatched junction nucleotides: 24. The CDR3 spells CASSQWPAWGLAGNRWYEQYF. The CDR3 DNA reads TGTGCCAGCAGCCAATGGCCTGCCTGGGGGCTAGCGGGGAACAGATGGTACGAGCAGTACTTC.

This chain uses TRBV11-2 with TRBJ2-7; 13 bases fit TRBD2. Trimming at V came to 2 bases and at J to 0 bases, leaving 7 bases not matched to a gene. This CDR3 spans 18 amino acids. From germline, CDR1 is SGHAT and CDR2 FQNNGV. Here the CDR3 DNA reads TGTGCCAGCAGCTTAACCGGGGGGACTAGCGGGGCCTCCTACGAGCAGTACTTC. Translated: CASSLTGGTSGASYEQYF.

The gene calls are TRBV7-2 and TRBJ1-3, with a possible D match to TRBD1 (5 bases). Germline CDR1 is SGHTA and CDR2 is FQGNSA. This CDR3 spans 13 amino acids. V was clipped by 5 bases and J by 6 bases, with 11 bases between them. CDR3 nucleotides: TGTGCCAGCAGCACCGACAGTCCAAACACCATATATTTT. This codes for CASSTDSPNTIYF.

This sequence joins TRBV28 and TRBJ1-3; D not certain. Trimming cost V 6 bases and J 0 bases, with 18 bases left between them. This CDR3 comprises 17 residues. Germline V gene data show CDR1 as MDHEN and CDR2 as SYDVKM. CDR3 residues: CASRMEGLVRSGNTIYF. CDR3 DNA: TGTGCCAGCAGGATGGAAGGTCTGGTGCGCTCTGGAAACACCATATATTTT.

The V gene is TRBV7-2, the J gene TRBJ2-1; a weak D match, TRBD1 (5 bases). CDR3 length equals 15 residues. The germline V and J ends were trimmed by 1 base and 0 bases, with 7 bases remaining between them. From germline, CDR1 is SGHTA and CDR2 FQGNSA. CDR3 DNA: TGTGCCAGCAGCTTAGGGGGCACCTCCTACAATGAGCAGTTCTTC. The encoded protein is CASSLGGTSYNEQFF.

The chain couples TRBV4-3 to TRBJ1-6; no firm D call. CDR1 is LGHNA and CDR2 is YSLEER in the germline V gene. Trimming removed 0 bases from V and 8 bases from J, with 5 bases in between. This CDR3 is 13 amino acids long. CDR3 in DNA: TGCGCCAGCAGCCAAGACAGTTATTCACCCCTCCACTTT. It translates to CASSQDSYSPLHF.

In nucleotides, the CDR3 is TGCGCCAGCAGGAGAGGGGGGCTTGCTATAGAAACGCAGTATTTT. Translating gives CASRRGGLAIETQYF. The chain carries TRBV5-1 and TRBJ2-3; D may be TRBD1 or TRBD2 (6 bases each). This CDR3 contains 15 residues. Trimming took 5 bases from V and 9 from J, leaving 22 bases between them. Germline loops: CDR1 SGHRS, CDR2 YFSETQ.

The chain carries TRBV18 and TRBJ2-2, with 7 bases fitting TRBD1. The CDR3 totals 14 residues. The germline CDR1 and CDR2 sequences are KGHSH and LQKENI. With 6 bases clipped from V and 4 bases from J, the junction kept 5 bases outside the gene matches. CDR3: CASSPGQTTGELFF. The CDR3 DNA follows: TGTGCCAGCTCCCCGGGACAGACCACCGGGGAGCTGTTTTTT.

The chain uses TRBV19 and TRBJ2-7; 14 bases agree with TRBD2. There are 14 residues in the CDR3. Germline V gene data show CDR1 as LNHDA and CDR2 as SQIVND (reference sequence). The V gene end was trimmed by 6 bases and the J gene end by 3 bases; junction bases not matched to a gene: 1. In nucleotides, the CDR3 is TGTGCCAGTAGGGGGACTAGCGGGAGCTACGAGCAGTACTTC. It specifies CASRGTSGSYEQYF.

The chain recombines TRBV7-2 with TRBJ2-1, with no clear D. This CDR3 is 12 amino acids long. Looked up from germline, CDR1 is SGHTA and CDR2 is FQGNSA. V lost 3 bases to trimming and J lost 12 bases, with 12 bases between them. The CDR3 DNA sequence: TGTGCCAGCAGCTTTGACCTCGCTGGGCAGTTCTTC. Translating gives CASSFDLAGQFF.

The rearrangement links TRBV11-2 to TRBJ2-2, with D possibly called TRBD1 or TRBD2 (6 bases each). The germline gives CDR1 SGHAT, CDR2 FQNNGV. This CDR3 is built from 17 residues. V lost 1 base and J lost 3, with 15 bases in between. The CDR3 spells CASSLGRWGADTGELFF. CDR3 coding DNA: TGTGCCAGCAGCTTAGGTCGGTGGGGGGCCGACACCGGGGAGCTGTTTTTT.

The chain combines TRBV27 with TRBJ2-1, with a tentative D call TRBD1 (6 bases). The CDR3 sequence is 18 residues long. Per the germline V gene, CDR1 is MNHEY and CDR2 is SMNVEV (reference sequence). Trimming stripped 5 bases from V and 11 bases from J, with 31 bases between. The DNA for the CDR3 is TGTGCCAGCAGTCCCCTCCTTTTCACAGGGACCCGCAGTTACAAGCAGTTCTTC. Translating it yields CASSPLLFTGTRSYKQFF.

With respect to this clone: The germline gene is not matched at one end of the junction; a read error may be the cause. The chain joins TRBV7-7 to TRBJ2-1; 13 bases fit TRBD2. In germline, CDR1 is SSHAT, CDR2 FNYEAQ (reference sequence). This CDR3 has 14 residues. The CDR3 is CASSFGLAGDEQFF. Here the CDR3 DNA reads TGTGCTAGCAGCTTCGGACTAGCGGGAGATGAGCAGTTCTTC.

The genes are TRBV5-5 and TRBJ2-7, with D unclear. Trimming cost V 3 bases and J 2 bases, with 9 bases left between them. Germline CDR1 reads SGHKS; CDR2 reads YYEKEE (reference sequence). There are 13 residues in the CDR3. DNA of the CDR3: TGTGCCAGCAGCTCCGCGACAACCTACGAGCAGTACTTC. Its protein is CASSSATTYEQYF.

The V and J genes are TRBV14 and TRBJ2-1; D gene ambiguous. V was clipped by 4 bases and J by 4 bases, with 8 bases between them. The CDR3 spans 13 residues. The germline V gene has CDR1 SGHDN and CDR2 FVKESK. The CDR3 sequence is CASSLGAYNEQFF. As DNA, the CDR3 is TGTGCCAGCAGCCTAGGAGCATACAATGAGCAGTTCTTC. The variable domain in full, completed from reference TRBV14 and TRBJ2-1, reads EAGVTQFPSHSVIEKGQTVTLRCDPISGHDNLYWYRRVMGKEIKFLLHFVKESKQDESGMPNNRFLAERTGGTYSTLKVQPAELEDSGVYFCASSLGAYNEQFFGPGTRLTVL.

This chain uses TRBV28 with TRBJ1-2; D may be TRBD1 (5 bases). Germline V gene sequence: CDR1 MDHEN, CDR2 SYDVKM. CDR3 length equals 11 residues. Trimming took off 3 bases at V and 7 bases at J, with 6 bases between the two ends. The CDR3 DNA reads as TGTGCCAGCAGTTTCGGGGGTGGCTACACCTTC. Amino acid sequence: CASSFGGGYTF.